This T cell receptor (beta chain) emerged from a study of CD8 T cells in cerebrospinal fluid in Alzheimer's disease. TCRdb reanalyzed the 10x single-cell sequencing reads, giving one entry per CDR3 protein sequence and no DNA. The data include 1,500 to 2,000 distinct CDR3 sequences; the top ten clones carry about 9.4%. This CDR3 has 12 amino acids. The germline gives CDR1 SGHTA, CDR2 FQGNSA. Broader study findings: Alzheimer's patients were not enriched for EBV-specific clones, which were not the most expanded. Expanded clones of at least 3% were commoner in Alzheimer's patients than healthy subjects. Compared with controls, mild cognitive impairment or Alzheimer's disease patients showed higher maximum CSF clone percentages.

By frequency, this clonotype registers large. What it recognizes is unknown. The V gene is TRBV7-2, the J gene TRBJ2-7; TCRdb selects TRBD1, and the lack of DNA leaves this call unchecked. The source material was cerebrospinal fluid. The receptor comes from a human donor in good health. CDR3 protein: CASSFPTGKQYF.